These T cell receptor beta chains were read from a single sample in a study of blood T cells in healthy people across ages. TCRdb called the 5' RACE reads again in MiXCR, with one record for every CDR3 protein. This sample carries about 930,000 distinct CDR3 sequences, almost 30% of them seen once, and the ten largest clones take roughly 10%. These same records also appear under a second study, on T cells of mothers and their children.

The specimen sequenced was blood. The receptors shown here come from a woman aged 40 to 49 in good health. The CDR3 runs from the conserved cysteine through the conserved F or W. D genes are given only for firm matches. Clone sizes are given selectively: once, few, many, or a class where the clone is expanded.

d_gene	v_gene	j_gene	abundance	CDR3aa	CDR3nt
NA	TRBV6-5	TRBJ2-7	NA	CASRRPDRSYEQYF	TGTGCCAGCAGACGGCCGGACCGCTCCTACGAGCAGTACTTC
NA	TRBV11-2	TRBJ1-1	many	CASSLGQTRWTEAFF	TGTGCCAGCAGCTTAGGACAGACAAGATGGACTGAAGCTTTCTTT
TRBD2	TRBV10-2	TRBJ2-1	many	CASSDPDRVLRGGLDEQFF	TGCGCCAGCAGTGATCCTGACAGGGTATTGCGGGGGGGCCTTGATGAGCAGTTCTTC
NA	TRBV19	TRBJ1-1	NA	CASSIDNRVTEAFF	TGTGCCAGTAGTATAGATAACAGGGTGACTGAAGCTTTCTTT
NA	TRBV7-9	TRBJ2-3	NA	CASGPRAGSVVAQYF	TGTGCCAGCGGACCCCGGGCAGGGAGTGTTGTAGCGCAGTATTTT
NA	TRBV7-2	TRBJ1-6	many	CASSPGSSWDNSPLHF	TGTGCCAGCAGCCCAGGATCATCTTGGGATAATTCACCCCTCCACTTT
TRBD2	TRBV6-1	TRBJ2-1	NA	CASRGTSGVFLYNEQFF	TGTGCCAGCAGGGGTACTAGCGGGGTATTCCTCTACAATGAGCAGTTCTTC
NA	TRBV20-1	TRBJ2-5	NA	CSARDPTPEGETQYF	TGCAGTGCTAGAGATCCCACCCCGGAGGGAGAGACCCAGTACTTC
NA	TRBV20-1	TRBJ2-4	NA	CSARDRSGMYGQYF	TGCAGTGCTAGAGATCGGTCAGGGATGTATGGGCAGTACTTC
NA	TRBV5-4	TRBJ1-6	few	CASSLIQGNSPLHF	TGTGCCAGCAGCTTGATCCAGGGGAATTCACCCCTCCACTTT
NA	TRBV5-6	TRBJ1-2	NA	CASSLGIANGYTF	TGTGCCAGCAGCTTGGGGATCGCGAATGGCTACACCTTC
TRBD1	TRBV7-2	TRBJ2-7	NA	CASSLAGGQGDEQYF	TGTGCCAGCAGCTTAGCCGGTGGACAGGGCGACGAGCAGTACTTC
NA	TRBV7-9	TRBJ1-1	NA	CASSFGGQEAFF	TGTGCCAGCAGCTTCGGGGGGCAAGAGGCTTTCTTT
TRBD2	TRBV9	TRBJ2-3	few	CASSPRGVTGTDTQYF	TGTGCCAGCAGCCCCCGGGGGGTGACCGGCACAGATACGCAGTATTTT
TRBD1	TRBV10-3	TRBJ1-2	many	CAISKPGQGSGYTF	TGTGCCATCAGTAAACCGGGACAGGGTAGTGGCTACACCTTC
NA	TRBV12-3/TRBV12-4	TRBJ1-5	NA	CASSLGGGWEEQPQHF	TGTGCCAGCAGCCTCGGCGGCGGTTGGGAGGAACAGCCCCAGCATTTT
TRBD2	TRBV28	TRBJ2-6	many	CASSLILLAGAGANVLTF	TGTGCCAGCAGTCTGATCCTCCTAGCGGGGGCAGGGGCCAACGTCCTGACTTTC
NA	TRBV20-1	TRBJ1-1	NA	CSARLGNTEAFF	TGCAGTGCTAGATTAGGGAACACTGAAGCTTTCTTT
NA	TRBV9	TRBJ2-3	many	CASSVAVGTDTQYF	TGTGCCAGCAGCGTGGCCGTTGGGACAGATACGCAGTATTTT
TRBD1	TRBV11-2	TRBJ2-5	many	CASSPWTGNQETQYF	TGTGCCAGCAGCCCTTGGACAGGAAACCAAGAGACCCAGTACTTC
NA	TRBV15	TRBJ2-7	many	CATSRDRASYEQYF	TGTGCCACCAGCAGGGACAGAGCGTCCTACGAGCAGTACTTC
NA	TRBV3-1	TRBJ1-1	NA	CASSLQAGGTEAFF	TGTGCCAGCAGCCTCCAGGCCGGGGGGACTGAAGCTTTCTTT
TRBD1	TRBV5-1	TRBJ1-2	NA	CASSLTGDHGYTF	TGCGCCAGCAGCTTGACAGGGGATCATGGCTACACCTTC
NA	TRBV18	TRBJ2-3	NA	CASSPDPLDTQYF	TGTGCCAGCTCACCAGATCCCTTAGATACGCAGTATTTT